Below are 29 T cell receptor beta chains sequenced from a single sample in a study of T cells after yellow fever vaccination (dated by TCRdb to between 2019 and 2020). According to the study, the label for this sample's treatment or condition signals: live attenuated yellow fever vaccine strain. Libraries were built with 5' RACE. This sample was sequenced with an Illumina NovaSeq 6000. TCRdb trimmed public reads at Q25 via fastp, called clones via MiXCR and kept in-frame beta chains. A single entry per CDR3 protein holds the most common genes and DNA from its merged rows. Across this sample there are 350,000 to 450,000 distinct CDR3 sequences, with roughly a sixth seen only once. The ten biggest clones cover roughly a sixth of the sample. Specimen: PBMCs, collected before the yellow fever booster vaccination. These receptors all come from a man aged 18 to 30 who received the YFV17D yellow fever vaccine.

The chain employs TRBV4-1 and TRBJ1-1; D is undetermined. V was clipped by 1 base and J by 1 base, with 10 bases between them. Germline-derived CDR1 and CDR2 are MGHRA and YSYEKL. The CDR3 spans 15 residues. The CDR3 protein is CASSQGPPANTEAFF. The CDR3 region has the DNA TGCGCCAGCAGCCAAGGCCCGCCAGCGAACACTGAAGCTTTCTTT.

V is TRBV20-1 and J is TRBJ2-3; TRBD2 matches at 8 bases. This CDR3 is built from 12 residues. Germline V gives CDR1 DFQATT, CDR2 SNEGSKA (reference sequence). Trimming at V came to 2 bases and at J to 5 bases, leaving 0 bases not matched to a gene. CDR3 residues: CSARLAGDTQYF. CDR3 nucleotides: TGCAGTGCTAGACTAGCGGGAGATACGCAGTATTTT.

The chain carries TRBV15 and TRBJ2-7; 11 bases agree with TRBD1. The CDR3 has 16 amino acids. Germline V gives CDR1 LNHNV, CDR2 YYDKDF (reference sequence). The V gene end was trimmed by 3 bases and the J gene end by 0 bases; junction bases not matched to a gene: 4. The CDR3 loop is CATSSLDRGLSYEQYF. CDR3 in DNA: TGTGCCACCAGCAGCTTGGACAGGGGGCTCTCCTACGAGCAGTACTTC.

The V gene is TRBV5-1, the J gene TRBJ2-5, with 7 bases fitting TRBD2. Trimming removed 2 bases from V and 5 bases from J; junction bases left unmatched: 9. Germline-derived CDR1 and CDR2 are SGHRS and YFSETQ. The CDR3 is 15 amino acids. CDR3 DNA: TGCGCCAGCAGCTTTAGTACTAGCGAGCGGGAGACCCAGTACTTC. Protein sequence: CASSFSTSERETQYF.

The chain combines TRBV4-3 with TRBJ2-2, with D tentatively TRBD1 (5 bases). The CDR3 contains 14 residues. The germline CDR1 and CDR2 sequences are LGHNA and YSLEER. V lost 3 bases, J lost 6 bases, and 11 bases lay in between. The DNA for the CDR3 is TGCGCCAGCAGCCAGAGACAGCGAGCCGGGGAGCTGTTTTTT. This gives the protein CASSQRQRAGELFF.

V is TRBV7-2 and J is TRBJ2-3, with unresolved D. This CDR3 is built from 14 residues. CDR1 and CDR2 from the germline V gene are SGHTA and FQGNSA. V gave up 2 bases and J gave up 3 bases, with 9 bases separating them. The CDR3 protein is CASSLRQPTDTQYF. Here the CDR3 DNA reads TGTGCCAGCAGCTTAAGACAACCGACAGATACGCAGTATTTT.

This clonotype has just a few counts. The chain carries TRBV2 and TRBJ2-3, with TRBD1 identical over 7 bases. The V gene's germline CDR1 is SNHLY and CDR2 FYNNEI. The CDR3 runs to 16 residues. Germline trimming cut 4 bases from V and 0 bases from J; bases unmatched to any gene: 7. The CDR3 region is CASSGQPGQSTDTQYF. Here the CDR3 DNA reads TGTGCCAGCAGTGGACAGCCGGGACAGAGCACAGATACGCAGTATTTT.

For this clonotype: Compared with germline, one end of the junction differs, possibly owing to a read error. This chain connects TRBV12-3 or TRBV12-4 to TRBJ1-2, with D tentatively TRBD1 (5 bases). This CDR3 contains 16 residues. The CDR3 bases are TGTGCCATCAGTTTGGGGACTCCCGTCACTTTTGATGGCTACACCTTC. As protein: CAISLGTPVTFDGYTF.

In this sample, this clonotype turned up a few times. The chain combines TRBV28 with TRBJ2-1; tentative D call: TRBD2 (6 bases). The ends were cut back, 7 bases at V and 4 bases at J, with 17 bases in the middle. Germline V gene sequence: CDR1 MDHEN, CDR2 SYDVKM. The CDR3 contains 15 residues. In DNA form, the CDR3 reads TGTGCCAGCACCCAGGGAGGCGACCCGTACAATGAGCAGTTCTTC. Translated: CASTQGGDPYNEQFF. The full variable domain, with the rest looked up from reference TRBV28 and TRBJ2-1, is DVKVTQSSRYLVKRTGEKVFLECVQDMDHENMFWYRQDPGLGLRLIYFSYDVKMKEKGDIPEGYSVSREKKERFSLILESASTNQTSMYLCASTQGGDPYNEQFFGPGTRLTVL.

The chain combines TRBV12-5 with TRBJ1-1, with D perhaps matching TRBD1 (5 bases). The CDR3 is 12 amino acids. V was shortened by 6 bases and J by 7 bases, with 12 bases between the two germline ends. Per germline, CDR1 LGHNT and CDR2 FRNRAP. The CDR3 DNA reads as TGTGCTAGTGGGAGGGGCGGCGATGAAGCTTTCTTT. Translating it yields CASGRGGDEAFF.

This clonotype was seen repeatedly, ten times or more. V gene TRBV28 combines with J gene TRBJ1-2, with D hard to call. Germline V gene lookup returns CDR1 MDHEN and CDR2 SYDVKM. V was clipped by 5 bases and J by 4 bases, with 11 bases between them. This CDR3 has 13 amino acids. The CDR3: CASSGGQFYGYTF. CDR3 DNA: TGTGCCAGCAGTGGAGGGCAGTTCTATGGCTACACCTTC.

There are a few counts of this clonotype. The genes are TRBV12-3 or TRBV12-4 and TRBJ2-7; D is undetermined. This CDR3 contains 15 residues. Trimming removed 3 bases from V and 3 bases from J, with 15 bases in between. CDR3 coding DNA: TGTGCCAGCAGTTTTGGACCATATTCCCACTACGAGCAGTACTTC. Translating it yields CASSFGPYSHYEQYF.

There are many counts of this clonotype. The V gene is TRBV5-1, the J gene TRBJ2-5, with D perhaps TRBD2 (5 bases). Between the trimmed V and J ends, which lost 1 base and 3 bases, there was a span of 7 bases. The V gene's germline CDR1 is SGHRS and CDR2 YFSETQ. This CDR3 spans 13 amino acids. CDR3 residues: CASSLFGEETQYF. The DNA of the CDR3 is TGCGCCAGCAGCTTGTTCGGGGAAGAGACCCAGTACTTC.

The CDR3 spells CASSYSGGAVDEQFF. CDR3 DNA: TGTGCCAGCAGTTACTCGGGAGGGGCCGTCGATGAGCAGTTCTTC. The J gene is TRBJ2-1, the V gene TRBV6-5; 7 positions match TRBD2. The V segment lost 0 bases and the J segment 8 bases; nucleotides outside the gene matches: 7. CDR3 length equals 15 residues. CDR1 is MNHEY and CDR2 is SVGAGI in the germline V gene.

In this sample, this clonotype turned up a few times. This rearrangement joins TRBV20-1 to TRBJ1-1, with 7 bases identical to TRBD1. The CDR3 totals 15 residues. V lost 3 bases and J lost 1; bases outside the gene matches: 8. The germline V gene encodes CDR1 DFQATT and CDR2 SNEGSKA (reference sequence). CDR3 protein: CSASYRGPGNTEAFF. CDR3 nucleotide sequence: TGCAGTGCTAGCTACAGGGGTCCAGGGAACACTGAAGCTTTCTTT.

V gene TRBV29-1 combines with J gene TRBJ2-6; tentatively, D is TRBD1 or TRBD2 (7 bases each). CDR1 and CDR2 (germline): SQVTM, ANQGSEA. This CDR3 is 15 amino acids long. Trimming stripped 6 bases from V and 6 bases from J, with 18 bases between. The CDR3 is CSVRGSGGEANVLTF. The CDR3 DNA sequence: TGCAGCGTCAGGGGGTCGGGAGGTGAGGCCAACGTCCTGACTTTC. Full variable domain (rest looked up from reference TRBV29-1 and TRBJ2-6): SAVISQKPSRDICQRGTSLTIQCQVDSQVTMMFWYRQQPGQSLTLIATANQGSEATYESGFVIDKFPISRPNLTFSTLTVSNMSPEDSSIYLCSVRGSGGEANVLTFGAGSRLTVL.

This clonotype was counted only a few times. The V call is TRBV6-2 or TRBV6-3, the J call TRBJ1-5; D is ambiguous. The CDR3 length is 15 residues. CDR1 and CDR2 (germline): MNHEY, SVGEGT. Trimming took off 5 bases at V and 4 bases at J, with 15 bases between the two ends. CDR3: CASSDDRPENQPQHF. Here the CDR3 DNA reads TGTGCCAGCAGTGACGATAGACCCGAAAATCAGCCCCAGCATTTT.

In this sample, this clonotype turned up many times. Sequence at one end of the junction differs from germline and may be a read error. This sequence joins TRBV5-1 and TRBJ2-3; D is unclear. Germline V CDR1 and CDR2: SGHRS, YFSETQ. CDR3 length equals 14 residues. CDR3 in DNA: TGTGCCAGCAGCTTAGACGGTTCCACAGATACGCAGTATTTT. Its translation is CASSLDGSTDTQYF.

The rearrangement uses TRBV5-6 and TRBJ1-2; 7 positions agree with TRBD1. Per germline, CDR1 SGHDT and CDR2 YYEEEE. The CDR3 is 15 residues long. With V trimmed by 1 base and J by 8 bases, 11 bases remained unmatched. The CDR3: CASSLFSRRTGGYTF. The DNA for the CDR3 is TGTGCCAGCAGCTTGTTTTCTCGCAGGACAGGCGGCTACACCTTC.

CDR3 DNA sequence: TGTGCCAGCAGCTTAGTCACAGGGGATCGTGAAAAACTGTTTTTT. Protein product: CASSLVTGDREKLFF. This chain uses TRBV7-2 with TRBJ1-4, with TRBD1 matching 7 bases. The CDR3 is 15 residues long. Trimming took 1 base from V and 7 from J; bases not matched to a gene: 6. From germline, CDR1 is SGHTA and CDR2 FQGNSA.

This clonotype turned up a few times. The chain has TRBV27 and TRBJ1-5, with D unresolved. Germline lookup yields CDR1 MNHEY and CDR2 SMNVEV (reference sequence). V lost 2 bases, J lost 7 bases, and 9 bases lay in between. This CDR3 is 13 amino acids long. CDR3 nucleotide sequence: TGTGCCAGCAGTTTACTCAAGGACCAGCCCCAGCATTTT. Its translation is CASSLLKDQPQHF.

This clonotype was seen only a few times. As DNA, the CDR3 is TGTGCCACCAGTGATTTAAACAATGAGCAGTTCTTC. Residues: CATSDLNNEQFF. The chain is built from TRBV24-1 and TRBJ2-1; D is ambiguous. The germline gives CDR1 KGHDR, CDR2 SFDVKD. Trimming removed 1 base from V and 5 bases from J, with 2 bases in between. CDR3 size: 12 residues.

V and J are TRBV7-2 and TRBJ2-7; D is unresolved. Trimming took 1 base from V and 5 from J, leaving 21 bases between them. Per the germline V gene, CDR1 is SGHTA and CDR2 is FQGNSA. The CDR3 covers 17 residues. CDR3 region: CASSLEISLGKSHEQYV. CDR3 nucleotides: TGTGCCAGCAGCTTAGAAATTAGTCTAGGGAAGTCCCACGAGCAGTACGTC.

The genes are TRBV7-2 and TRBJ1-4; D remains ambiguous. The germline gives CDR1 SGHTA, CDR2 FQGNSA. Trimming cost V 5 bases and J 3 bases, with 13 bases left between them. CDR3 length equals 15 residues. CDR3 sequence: CASSPHGTANEKLFF. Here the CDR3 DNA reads TGTGCCAGCAGCCCACACGGCACCGCTAATGAAAAACTGTTTTTT.

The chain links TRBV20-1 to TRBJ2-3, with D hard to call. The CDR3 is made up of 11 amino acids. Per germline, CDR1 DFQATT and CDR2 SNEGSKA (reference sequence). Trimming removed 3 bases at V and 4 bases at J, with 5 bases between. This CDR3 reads CSARMADTQYF. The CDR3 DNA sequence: TGCAGTGCTAGGATGGCAGATACGCAGTATTTT.

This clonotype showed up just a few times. CDR3 amino acids: CASSQGTDPLGANVLTF. CDR3 nucleotide sequence: TGCGCCAGCAGCCAGGGGACAGATCCACTGGGGGCCAACGTCCTGACTTTC. This chain connects TRBV4-3 to TRBJ2-6, with TRBD1 identical over 7 bases. J was trimmed by 4 bases and V by 3 bases; bases with no gene match: 9. The CDR3 totals 17 residues. Germline CDR1 and CDR2: LGHNA and YSLEER.

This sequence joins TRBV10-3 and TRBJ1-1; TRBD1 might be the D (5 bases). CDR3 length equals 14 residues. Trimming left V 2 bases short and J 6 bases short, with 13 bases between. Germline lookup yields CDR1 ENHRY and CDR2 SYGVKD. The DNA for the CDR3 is TGTGCCATCAGTGAGGCAGGGCTCCTTGCTGAAGCTTTCTTT. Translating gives CAISEAGLLAEAFF.

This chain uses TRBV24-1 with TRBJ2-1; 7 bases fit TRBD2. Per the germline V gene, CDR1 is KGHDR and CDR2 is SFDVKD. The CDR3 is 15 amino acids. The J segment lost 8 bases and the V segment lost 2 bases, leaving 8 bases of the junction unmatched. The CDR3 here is CATSDWGGGVHEQFF. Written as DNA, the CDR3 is TGTGCCACCAGTGATTGGGGCGGGGGAGTCCATGAGCAGTTCTTC.

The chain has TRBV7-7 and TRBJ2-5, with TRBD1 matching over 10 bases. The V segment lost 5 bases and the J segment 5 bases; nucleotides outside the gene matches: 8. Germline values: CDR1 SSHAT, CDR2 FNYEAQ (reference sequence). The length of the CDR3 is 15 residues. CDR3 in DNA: TGTGCCAGCAGCAGAGGGGACAGGGGATCCGAGACCCAGTACTTC. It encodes CASSRGDRGSETQYF.